The 4 T cell receptor beta chains listed next were all sequenced from one sample in a study of CD8+ T cells in alopecia areata. Reverse transcribed after extraction, RNA yielded cDNA as the sequencing template. The table came from immunoSEQ multiplex PCR; TCRdb's copy has only in-frame clones and leaves some out. The top ten hold around 9% of the sample, which has about 99,000 clones, 55% seen once. Sequenced sample: CD4+ T cells sorted from blood. The receptors were sampled from a human donor in good health.

This clone was counted between two and nine times. The V and J genes are TRBV5-1 and TRBJ1-2; D possibly corresponds to TRBD1 (6 bases). V gave up 3 bases and J gave up 10 bases, with 10 bases separating them. The CDR3 covers 11 residues. CDR1 is SGHRS and CDR2 is YFSETQ in the germline V gene. CDR3 nucleotide sequence: TGCGCCAGCAGCTCCGACAGGATCTACACCTTC. This sequence encodes CASSSDRIYTF.

This clone was seen a handful of times. The V and J genes are TRBV28 and TRBJ2-7; D perhaps matches TRBD1 (6 bases). V dropped 7 bases and J dropped 6 bases, with 22 bases sitting between them. CDR1 is MDHEN and CDR2 is SYDVKM in the germline V gene. This CDR3 is 15 amino acids long. As DNA, the CDR3 is TGTGCCAGCACCCCTAGAGGGGGTTCTACCCGCGAGCAGTACTTC. This sequence encodes CASTPRGGSTREQYF.

Concerning this clone: Germline is not matched at one junction end, which may reflect a read error. J is TRBJ1-1 and V is TRBV7-3, with no clear D. The V gene's germline CDR1 is SGHTA and CDR2 FQGTGA. This CDR3 contains 13 residues. CDR3 DNA sequence: TGTGCCAGCAGCTTATCCCTGAACGCTGAAGCTTTCTTT. Protein product: CASSLSLNAEAFF.

This chain uses TRBV2 with TRBJ2-1; D possibly uses TRBD1 or TRBD2 (5 bases each). Germline V gene sequence: CDR1 SNHLY, CDR2 FYNNEI. The length of the CDR3 is 14 residues. The ends were cut back, 7 bases at V and 8 bases at J, with 18 bases in the middle. The CDR3 is CASIGRVGRDEQFF. DNA of the CDR3: TGTGCCAGCATCGGCAGGGTTGGGCGGGATGAGCAGTTCTTC. The whole variable domain, filled in from reference TRBV2 and TRBJ2-1, reads EPEVTQTPSHQVTQMGQEVILRCVPISNHLYFYWYRQILGQKVEFLVSFYNNEISEKSEIFDDQFSVERPDGSNFTLKIRSTKLEDSAMYFCASIGRVGRDEQFFGPGTRLTVL.